The sample holds many counts of the clone carrying this T cell receptor beta chain. The data were obtained in a study of CD8 T cells in ankylosing spondylitis. TCRdb redid the calling of the 5' RACE reads with MiXCR, one entry per CDR3 protein. The table has about 240,000 distinct CDR3 sequences, 8% to 9% seen once; the top ten hold 4.8%. The junction had 4 bases not matched to a gene; V was cut back by 4 bases and J by 2 bases. This CDR3 is built from 17 residues. From germline, CDR1 is MNHEY and CDR2 SVGEGT. This clonotype was obtained from a female donor with ankylosing spondylitis or in good health (not recorded which). The gene calls are TRBV6-2 or TRBV6-3 and TRBJ2-3, with 15 bases aligning to TRBD2. The sequencing input was blood, either unsorted or a sorted T cell fraction (not recorded which). CDR3 in amino acids: CASSLGTSGRTTDTQYF. DNA of the CDR3: TGTGCCAGCAGTTTAGGGACTAGCGGGAGGACCACAGATACGCAGTATTTT.